This T cell receptor beta chain was identified during a study of shared clonotypes between healthy human individuals. V lost 8 bases and J 3 bases, leaving 17 bases between the germline ends. The germline CDR1 and CDR2 sequences are GTSNPN and SVGIG (reference sequence). The CDR3 covers 14 residues. General study findings and limits: Shared clonotypes: 4.5% to 5% naive CD4, around 3.7% naive CD8, less than 2.5% memory CD4, 0.4% memory CD8.

A CD45RA+ naive subset and a CD45RA-negative memory subset were split from CD4+ cells. This clone was seen only once. Its antigen is not identified. Produced via immunoSEQ multiplex PCR; TCRdb's table is partial and in-frame only. The data contain some 2,500,000 clones, 85% to 95% of them singletons. The TCR comes from a man aged 18 to 29 in good health. Some clones in this sample may be carry-over from other donors' samples. Sequencing input: naive CD4+ T cells from PBMCs. This sample's subset: CD45RA+ positively selected. This chain joins TRBV30 and TRBJ1-3, with D uncertain. This chain's CDR3 is CAGKKGLGGNTIYF. The CDR3 coding sequence is TGTGCCGGAAAAAAGGGCCTAGGTGGAAACACCATATATTTT.